Below are 6 T cell receptor beta chains sequenced from a single sample in a study of blood T cell repertoires in COVID-19. Clones were read by immunoSEQ multiplex PCR, and TCRdb kept only the in-frame ones, dropping some. The table lists 150,000 to 200,000 clones, roughly four fifths of them singletons. Sequences were obtained from PBMCs or T cells enriched from blood (not recorded which). All receptors come from a man aged 50 to 60 who had recovered from COVID-19.

The chain links TRBV7-2 to TRBJ2-2, with 7 bases fitting TRBD2. The junction had 4 bases not matched to a gene; V was cut back by 2 bases and J by 4 bases. CDR1 is SGHTA, CDR2 FQGNSA, per germline. The CDR3 is 15 amino acids. Written as DNA, the CDR3 is TGTGCCAGCAGCTTACGGCCGGGGGGCACCGGGGAGCTGTTTTTT. Translation: CASSLRPGGTGELFF.

The chain recombines TRBV5-1 with TRBJ1-1; weak D call: TRBD1 (6 bases). The V end was cut by 0 bases, the J end by 5 bases, with 11 bases between. Germline V gene sequence: CDR1 SGHRS, CDR2 YFSETQ. The CDR3 extends over 14 amino acids. CDR3 loop: CASSLGTGRTEAFF. The DNA of the CDR3 is TGCGCCAGCAGCTTGGGAACAGGGCGAACTGAAGCTTTCTTT. The entire variable domain, with the rest obtained from reference TRBV5-1 and TRBJ1-1, is as follows: KAGVTQTPRYLIKTRGQQVTLSCSPISGHRSVSWYQQTPGQGLQFLFEYFSETQRNKGNFPGRFSGRQFSNSRSEMNVSTLELGDSALYLCASSLGTGRTEAFFGQGTRLTVV.

The rearrangement joins TRBV27 to TRBJ2-2; D is unresolved. The CDR3 is made up of 16 amino acids. CDR1 MNHEY and CDR2 SMNVEV come from the germline V gene (reference sequence). The V and J ends lost 5 bases and 0 bases respectively, with 13 bases between them. CDR3 sequence (DNA): TGTGCCAGCAGTGAGACTGAAAGTTCGAACACCGGGGAGCTGTTTTTT. It encodes CASSETESSNTGELFF.

The V and J genes are TRBV5-4 and TRBJ2-2; no reliable D call. Trimming pared 2 bases from V and 4 bases from J, leaving 6 bases between. This CDR3 region has 13 residues. Germline V gene lookup returns CDR1 SGHNT and CDR2 YYREEE (reference sequence). DNA for the CDR3: TGTGCCAGCAGCTTTTTCGGCACCGGGGAGCTGTTTTTT. Translating gives CASSFFGTGELFF.

The chain joins TRBV6-5 to TRBJ2-5, with 10 bases lining up with TRBD2. This CDR3 has 15 amino acids. V was clipped by 7 bases and J by 5 bases; unmatched bases: 10. Germline V gives CDR1 MNHEY, CDR2 SVGAGI. This CDR3 is CASTASGGPQETQYF. The CDR3 bases are TGTGCCAGCACAGCTAGCGGGGGCCCCCAGGAGACCCAGTACTTC.

This rearrangement joins TRBV11-2 to TRBJ1-6; no clear D gene. The CDR3 loop spans 13 amino acids. The germline CDR1 and CDR2 sequences are SGHAT and FQNNGV. Trimming took off 2 bases at V and 8 bases at J, with 7 bases between the two ends. The CDR3 is CASSLRSDSPLHF. DNA of the CDR3: TGTGCCAGCAGCTTACGCAGTGATTCACCCCTCCACTTT.